The 5 T cell receptor beta chains given below trace back to one sample, sequenced in a study of T cells in Graves' hyperthyroidism and ophthalmopathy. The CDR3 regions of TCR beta were amplified from RNA transcripts. With the HTBI primer set, the TCR CDR3 went through a first round of RT-PCR. MiXCR, applied by TCRdb to the multiplex PCR reads, yields one record per CDR3 protein. Of more than 350,000 distinct CDR3 sequences listed, roughly 15% are singletons. Source material: blood. Receptors originate from a woman in her thirties with Graves' ophthalmopathy.

This clonotype was seen at least ten times. This chain joins TRBV27 and TRBJ2-7, with D perhaps matching TRBD1 (7 bases). This CDR3 comprises 16 residues. Trimming pared 2 bases from V and 3 bases from J, leaving 17 bases between. Germline V CDR1 and CDR2: MNHEY, SMNVEV (reference sequence). The CDR3 sequence is CASSLATGDLIYEQYF. CDR3 coding DNA: TGTGCCAGCAGTTTAGCTACAGGGGACTTAATCTACGAGCAGTACTTC.

J is TRBJ2-3 and V is TRBV2; D is uncertain. The V end lost 3 bases, the J end lost 7 bases, and 8 bases lay between the germline ends. Germline V CDR1 and CDR2: SNHLY, FYNNEI. The CDR3 covers 12 residues. CDR3 region: CASSERKYTQYF. The CDR3 DNA reads as TGTGCCAGCAGTGAGAGAAAGTATACGCAGTATTTT.

This clonotype was seen ten or more times. The chain joins TRBV11-3 to TRBJ2-1; 11 bases line up with TRBD2. With 5 bases clipped from V and 4 bases from J, the junction kept 7 bases outside the gene matches. The CDR3 is 16 amino acids. The germline gives CDR1 SGHNT, CDR2 YENEEA. The CDR3 DNA is TGTGCCAGCAGCCCCCGTAGCGGGGGGGATTACAATGAGCAGTTCTTC. As protein: CASSPRSGGDYNEQFF.

This clonotype was counted many times. One end of the junction is discordant with germline, which a read error may explain. The J gene is TRBJ1-2, the V gene TRBV7-2; possible D gene TRBD1, 5 bases. CDR3 length equals 15 residues. Looked up from germline, CDR1 is SGHTA and CDR2 is FQGNSA. The CDR3 sequence is CASSLAPTRDDGYTF. CDR3 coding DNA: TGTGCCAGCAGCCTAGCCCCCACCCGGGACGATGGCTACACCTTC.

This clonotype was counted many times. This CDR3 is CASSLDGYEQYF. The CDR3 coding sequence is TGTGCCAGCAGCTTGGACGGATACGAGCAGTACTTC. The chain carries TRBV28 and TRBJ2-7; D gene unclear. The germline V gene has CDR1 MDHEN and CDR2 SYDVKM. V dropped 6 bases and J dropped 4 bases, with 10 bases sitting between them. This CDR3 is built from 12 residues.